These T cell receptor beta chains were read from a single sample in a study of control samples from healthy donors and cancer patients. Assay used: immunoSEQ multiplex PCR; TCRdb lists only in-frame clones, some missing. The sample gives about 140,000 clones, 92% of which show up once; about 10% is in the top ten. The sequenced material came from blood. Receptors were obtained from a man aged 25-45 years in good health. CDR3s include the opening cysteine and the closing phenylalanine or tryptophan. D genes are given only for firm matches. Clone size is stated in some rows and not others, as once, few, many or a class when expanded.

j_call	clone_size	d_call	v_call	cdr3_nt	cdr3_aa
TRBJ1-6	-	-	TRBV28	TGTGCCAGCAGGCCTCAAGAATCCTATAATTCACCCCTCCACTTT	CASRPQESYNSPLHF
TRBJ1-4	once	-	TRBV28	TGTGCCAGCAGCCGAGCTCCCTCTAATGAAAAACTGTTTTTT	CASSRAPSNEKLFF
TRBJ2-5	-	-	TRBV6-5	TGTGCCAGCGCCACGAGAGAGACCCAGTACTTC	CASATRETQYF
TRBJ1-2	-	-	TRBV19	TGTGCCAGTAGTATGGGTCTGGGGCAGGGCTATGGCTACACCTTC	CASSMGLGQGYGYTF
TRBJ2-7	-	-	TRBV21-1	TGTGCCAGCAGCAAAGTAAAGGGGTTCTCCTACGAGCAGTACTTC	CASSKVKGFSYEQYF
TRBJ2-3	-	-	TRBV7-6	TGTGCCAGCAGCTTAGAGGCGGGAATGAGGGATACGCAGTATTTT	CASSLEAGMRDTQYF
TRBJ1-1	-	TRBD1	TRBV7-2	TGTGCCAGCAGCTTAGTTTCAAGGGGGACAGTTTCGAACACTGAAGCTTTCTTT	CASSLVSRGTVSNTEAFF
TRBJ2-2	-	-	TRBV28	TGTGCCAGCAGACGCCTACCTCGACTAGTTTCGAACACCGGGGAGCTGTTTTTT	CASRRLPRLVSNTGELFF
TRBJ1-1	-	-	TRBV13	TGTGCCAGCAGCACAACACAGGTTGGGGACACTGAAGCTTTCTTT	CASSTTQVGDTEAFF
TRBJ2-2	-	TRBD1	TRBV18	TGTGCCAGCTCCCCGACAGGGGGGACCGGGGAGCTGTTTTTT	CASSPTGGTGELFF
TRBJ2-7	-	-	TRBV7-2	TGTGCCAGCAGCTTTGGGACACCCTACTACGAGCAGTACTTC	CASSFGTPYYEQYF
TRBJ2-1	-	-	TRBV27	TGTGCCAGCAGTCCCATGGGCGGAGCGGAGCAGTTCTTC	CASSPMGGAEQFF
TRBJ1-2	-	-	TRBV7-9	TGTGCCAGCAGTTCCACCGCGGAGGAGATCTTTTACTATGGCTACACCTTC	CASSSTAEEIFYYGYTF
TRBJ2-1	-	-	TRBV28	TGTGCCAGCAAGTTTAGTTTATGGGACAATGAGCAGTTCTTC	CASKFSLWDNEQFF
TRBJ2-1	-	TRBD2	TRBV9	TGTGCCAGCAGCGTAGGGGAGGGTGAGCAGTTCTTC	CASSVGEGEQFF
TRBJ1-5	-	-	TRBV5-6	TGTGCCAGCAGCCACCGACAGAATCAGCCCCAGCATTTT	CASSHRQNQPQHF
TRBJ2-7	-	TRBD2	TRBV4-2	TGTGCCAGCAGCGTAGCGGGAGTTCCAAACTACGAGCAGTACTTC	CASSVAGVPNYEQYF
TRBJ2-7	few	-	TRBV6-1	TGTGCCAGCAGTGACAGCCCCGGGCCCTCCTACGAGCAGTACTTC	CASSDSPGPSYEQYF
TRBJ2-3	-	-	TRBV28	TGTGCCAGCAGTCCCTTCAGACCTAGCACAGATACGCAGTATTTT	CASSPFRPSTDTQYF
TRBJ1-6	once	-	TRBV28	TGTGCCAGCAGGTCAAGTCAGGGAGGGTCACCCCTCCACTTT	CASRSSQGGSPLHF
TRBJ2-2	-	-	TRBV5-1	TGCGCCAGCAGCTTGGCAGACACCGGGGAGCTGTTTTTT	CASSLADTGELFF
TRBJ1-5	few	TRBD1	TRBV4-1	TGCGCCAGCAGCCAAGAGGGACAGGGGGTCAATAGCAATCAGCCCCAGCATTTT	CASSQEGQGVNSNQPQHF
TRBJ1-1	-	-	TRBV28	TGTGCCAGCAGTTCCCACACGAACACTGAAGCTTTCTTT	CASSSHTNTEAFF
TRBJ1-3	-	-	TRBV14	TGTGCCAGCAGCCAAACAAGGAGCTCTGGAAACACCATATATTTT	CASSQTRSSGNTIYF
TRBJ2-2	-	TRBD1	TRBV5-4	TGTGCCGGCGCGACAGGGTTAAGGGCCGGGGAGCTGTTTTTT	CAGATGLRAGELFF
TRBJ1-2	-	-	TRBV29-1	TGCAGCGTTGAAGGCAGGGGAGACTATGGCTACACCTTC	CSVEGRGDYGYTF
TRBJ2-7	-	TRBD2	TRBV19	TGTGCCAGTAGGAAGAGGCCTAGCGGGAATCGCCTATACGAGCAGTACTTC	CASRKRPSGNRLYEQYF
TRBJ1-2	-	-	TRBV18	TGTGCCAGCTCACCCCTCCGACATGAGGCTATCCATGGCTACACCTTC	CASSPLRHEAIHGYTF
TRBJ2-5	-	TRBD1	TRBV6-5	TGTGCCAGCAGCAGGGGGACAGTGCAAGAGACCCAGTACTTC	CASSRGTVQETQYF
TRBJ1-4	once	TRBD1	TRBV14	TGTGCCAGCAGCCACGAACCCTCCGTGGACAGGGCCTACAATGAAAAACTGTTTTTT	CASSHEPSVDRAYNEKLFF
TRBJ2-1	-	-	TRBV5-5	TGTGCCAGCAGCTTGCCCAGGAGCTCCTACAATGAGCAGTTCTTC	CASSLPRSSYNEQFF
TRBJ2-1	-	-	TRBV2	TGTGCCAGCAGTGAAGTGTCGAGAAGCTCCTACAATGAGCAGTTCTTC	CASSEVSRSSYNEQFF
TRBJ2-1	-	-	TRBV28	TGTGCCAGCAGTTTCTCTCGTCCTAATGAGCAGTTCTTC	CASSFSRPNEQFF
TRBJ1-1	once	-	TRBV7-2	TGTGCCAGCAGCCACGATATAGGTGCCACTGAAGCTTTCTTT	CASSHDIGATEAFF
TRBJ1-2	once	-	TRBV29-1	TGCAGCGTTGACTCGGGTCTTGAAGGCTACACCTTC	CSVDSGLEGYTF
TRBJ1-1	-	-	TRBV28	TGTGCCAGCAGTGGCGGGGGTGGAGACACTGAAGCTTTCTTT	CASSGGGGDTEAFF
TRBJ1-2	-	TRBD1	TRBV19	TGTGCCAGTAGCCTGGGACAGTCATATGGCTACACCTTC	CASSLGQSYGYTF
TRBJ1-3	-	-	TRBV24-1	TGTGCCACCAGTGATTTTACGGGGGGCCGTGGAAACACCATATATTTT	CATSDFTGGRGNTIYF
TRBJ2-5	-	TRBD1	TRBV7-9	TGTGCCAGCAGCTTAGACAGGGGGCGCATAGAAGAGACCCAGTACTTC	CASSLDRGRIEETQYF
TRBJ2-7	few	TRBD2	TRBV19	TGTGCCAGTAGTCCAACGGCGGGAGTTTACGAGCAGTACTTC	CASSPTAGVYEQYF
TRBJ1-2	-	-	TRBV9	TGTGCCAGCAGCTCAGGACCTTATGGCTACACCTTC	CASSSGPYGYTF
TRBJ1-1	-	-	TRBV6-5	TGTGCCAGCAGTTACGGGGACGCCAACACTGAAGCTTTCTTT	CASSYGDANTEAFF
TRBJ2-1	-	TRBD2	TRBV19	TGTGCCAGTAGTGCCTCAGCGGGAGCAGTACACAATGAGCAGTTCTTC	CASSASAGAVHNEQFF
TRBJ2-1	-	TRBD2	TRBV2	TGTGCCAGCATTGATACTAGCGGGAGGTCTCCTGAGCAGTTCTTC	CASIDTSGRSPEQFF
TRBJ2-3	-	-	TRBV4-1	TGCGCCAGCAGCCAAGACAGGGGCCTGGGGGCAGATACGCAGTATTTT	CASSQDRGLGADTQYF
TRBJ2-3	once	TRBD2	TRBV7-2	TGTGCCAGCAGCACAACAAGGACTAGCGGCAGCACAGATACGCAGTATTTT	CASSTTRTSGSTDTQYF
TRBJ2-1	-	TRBD1	TRBV29-1	TGCAGCGCCTCGGACAGGGGAGGGGATGAGCAGTTCTTC	CSASDRGGDEQFF
TRBJ2-7	-	TRBD2	TRBV2	TGTGCCAGCAGGGAGACTAGCCCCTCCTACGAGCAGTACTTC	CASRETSPSYEQYF
TRBJ1-5	-	-	TRBV2	TGTGCCAGCAGTGAAATAGGGAATAGCAATCAGCCCCAGCATTTT	CASSEIGNSNQPQHF
TRBJ2-7	-	-	TRBV19	TGTGCCAGTAACGTCGGGGGCTCCTACGAGCAGTACTTC	CASNVGGSYEQYF
TRBJ2-1	-	TRBD2	TRBV10-3	TGTGCCATCAGTGAATCTAGCGGGAGATCCCACTCCTACAATGAGCAGTTCTTC	CAISESSGRSHSYNEQFF